The rows below give T cell receptor beta chains drawn from one sample of a study of cytomegalovirus exposure and HLA in healthy donors. The protocol was immunoSEQ multiplex PCR, while the TCRdb copy is restricted to in-frame clones and leaves out a portion. This sample has 100,000 to 150,000 clones, with 77% found just once. The specimen was PBMCs. Source of these receptors: a woman aged 40 to 55 in good health and CMV-seropositive. The conserved cysteine and the conserved F or W are not part of the CDR3 here. The D gene is left open where the match is weak.

TRBV30,TRBJ2-1,-,11,AWSSPDAGVQF
TRBV15,TRBJ2-3,-,15,ATSRDVYRTTSDTQY
TRBV11-2,TRBJ2-7,-,12,ASSLELDSYEQY
TRBV4-1,TRBJ2-5,TRBD2,13,ASSQERGVQETQY
TRBV19,TRBJ1-2,-,12,ASSAFQGNYGYT
TRBV5-1,TRBJ2-1,-,12,ASSLAASMDEQF
TRBV25-1,TRBJ1-6,TRBD1,12,ASRGTGSNSPLH
TRBV7-3,TRBJ2-1,-,13,ASSLYTGQYNEQF
TRBV2,TRBJ1-2,TRBD1,11,ASRSSTGRGYT
TRBV27,TRBJ2-7,-,13,ASRPAGPRGIEQY
TRBV2,TRBJ1-2,-,10,ARERAWNGYT
TRBV5-6,TRBJ2-3,-,12,ASSLGGVGDTQY
TRBV5-5,TRBJ2-1,TRBD2,14,ASSSRGEGSYNEQF
TRBV4-1,TRBJ2-5,-,12,ASSQRVSQETQY
TRBV7-8,TRBJ1-5,TRBD1,16,ASSFCTDRDCSNQPQH
TRBV13,TRBJ2-3,TRBD1,14,ASSLGGTGGSGTQY
TRBV5-4,TRBJ2-7,-,13,ASSPDPRGWGEQY
TRBV11-2,TRBJ2-6,TRBD1,17,ASSLDQRQGLGGANVLT
TRBV27,TRBJ2-1,-,12,ASSFRENYNEQF
TRBV2,TRBJ2-3,TRBD1,11,ATDRGQADTQY
TRBV2,TRBJ2-1,-,9,ASSGENEQF
TRBV7-9,TRBJ2-1,-,13,ASTKTQGLVNEQF
TRBV5-4,TRBJ2-7,-,14,ASSFEPSPAPYEQY
TRBV28,TRBJ2-3,TRBD2,13,ASSPLAGATDTQY
TRBV29-1,TRBJ1-1,TRBD1,11,SARTGGVTEAF
TRBV2,TRBJ2-3,TRBD1,12,ASRDRVGRDTQY
TRBV7-9,TRBJ1-1,-,12,ASSLGQRNTEAF
TRBV2,TRBJ1-2,TRBD1,12,ASSEGQGADGYT
TRBV28,TRBJ1-5,-,12,ASSSGGPIKPQH
TRBV25-1,TRBJ1-1,-,11,ASSEYGAGSAF
TRBV13,TRBJ2-7,-,15,ASSLTGRGLSSYEQY
TRBV6-5,TRBJ1-2,-,11,ASSYGTNYGYT
TRBV7-2,TRBJ2-3,-,13,ASSLEGGSVDTQY